Listed below are T cell receptor beta chains from one sample, sequenced in a study of T cells in Graves' hyperthyroidism and ophthalmopathy. MiXCR, applied by TCRdb to the multiplex PCR reads, yields one record per CDR3 protein. The table lists roughly 510,000 distinct CDR3 sequences, over 35% of them singletons, with about two fifths in the top ten. Sequenced input: peripheral blood or thyroid tissue (not recorded which). These TCRs come from an adult woman with Graves' disease, either hyperthyroidism or ophthalmopathy (not recorded which). CDR3s include the opening cysteine and the closing phenylalanine or tryptophan. The order of the fields is clone size, V gene, D gene, J gene, CDR3 DNA, CDR3 protein. A D gene is named only where the DNA matches it firmly. Clone size is stated in some rows and not others, as once, few, many or a class when expanded.

>NA|TRBV7-8|NA|TRBJ2-5
TGTGCCAGCAGCTTAGGATCGCGACAGCCTCAAGAGACCCAGTACTTC
CASSLGSRQPQETQYF
>NA|TRBV10-3|NA|TRBJ1-2
TGTGCCATCAGTAACCACAGAATCTATGGCTACACCTTC
CAISNHRIYGYTF
>many|TRBV29-1|NA|TRBJ1-1
TGCAGCGTATGGAGGGGTTTGAACACTGAAGCTTTCTTT
CSVWRGLNTEAFF
>NA|TRBV10-3|NA|TRBJ1-4
TGTGCCATCAGTGACGACGCAACTAATGAAAAACTGTTTTTT
CAISDDATNEKLFF
>many|TRBV7-2|NA|TRBJ1-2
TGTGCCAGCAGCTTCGGTGGGGGAATCCTCGGCTACACCTTC
CASSFGGGILGYTF
>NA|TRBV24-1|TRBD2|TRBJ2-5
TGTGCCAGCAGTGACCACACCCTAGCGGGAGAGACCCAGTACTTC
CASSDHTLAGETQYF
>many|TRBV5-6|TRBD1|TRBJ1-2
TGTGCCAGCAGCCCGGTAGGGGGCAATGGCTACACCTTC
CASSPVGGNGYTF
>many|TRBV20-1|NA|TRBJ2-7
TGCAGTGCTAGAGTCCGAAGTCGGGTGGGACGCTACGAGCAGTACTTC
CSARVRSRVGRYEQYF
>many|TRBV7-8|NA|TRBJ2-7
TGTGCCAGCAGCTTACAGGCTCCCCGACTTTCCTACGAGCAGTACTTC
CASSLQAPRLSYEQYF
>few|TRBV2|TRBD2|TRBJ2-7
TGTGCCAGCAGCCCGACTAGCGGGAGGCGGGAGCAGTACTTC
CASSPTSGRREQYF